These 19 T cell receptor beta chains were all obtained from the same sample, sequenced in a study of cytomegalovirus exposure and HLA in healthy donors (dated by TCRdb to about 2017). Receptor amplification or capture employed the immunoSEQ multiplex PCR assay. For the multiplex PCR, a mixture combining 60 forward primers for TCR Vbeta segments and 13 reverse primers for TCR Jbeta segments was used. TCRdb obtained this table from immuneACCESS and retained in-frame rearrangements with V and J assigned. These tables miss some clones; where compared with another copy, unresolved V genes account for less than half of the shortfall, and the remainder is unexplained. Recorded for this sample are over 80,000 clones; roughly four fifths of them occurred a single time. The ten largest clones take up about 4.8% of the sample. Sequenced: PBMCs. The source is a man aged 35 to 55 in good health and CMV-seropositive.

This clone turned up a few times. The chain has TRBV7-2 and TRBJ1-2; TRBD1 matches 7 bases. V lost 2 bases, J lost 4 bases, and 7 bases stayed unmatched. The germline CDR1 and CDR2 sequences are SGHTA and FQGNSA. CDR3 length: 15 amino acids. The CDR3 here is CASSLTGEIGYGYTF. The CDR3 coding sequence is TGTGCCAGCAGCTTAACAGGGGAAATTGGCTATGGCTACACCTTC.

This sequence joins TRBV21-1 and TRBJ1-2; the DNA was not compared with TRBD1, the D call given in the table. TRBV21-1 constitutes a pseudogene. The CDR3 has 15 amino acids. CDR3 sequence: CASSPGQGANYGYTF. Here the CDR3 DNA reads TGTGCCAGCAGCCCAGGACAGGGGGCTAACTATGGCTACACCTTC.

V is TRBV13 and J is TRBJ1-1; 9 bases agree with TRBD1. Germline-derived CDR1 and CDR2 are PRHDT and FYEKMQ (reference sequence). The CDR3 runs 14 residues. Unmatched junction bases numbered 8, after V lost 5 bases and J lost 7 bases. In nucleotides, the CDR3 is TGTGCCAGCAGCCATCTCTGGACAGGGGTTGAAGCTTTCTTT. It encodes CASSHLWTGVEAFF.

This rearrangement joins TRBV11-2 to TRBJ2-1, with D perhaps matching TRBD2 (6 bases). This CDR3 spans 16 amino acids. Germline V gene data show CDR1 as SGHAT and CDR2 as FQNNGV. V was pared by 5 bases and J by 0 bases, with 14 bases between. Here the CDR3 DNA reads TGTGCCAGCAGCGGGACGGGACTGATCTCCTACAATGAGCAGTTCTTC. Amino acid sequence: CASSGTGLISYNEQFF.

This chain's CDR3 is CASSVVAGSPRGYTF. In DNA, the CDR3 is TGTGCCAGCAGCGTAGTGGCAGGGTCGCCCAGAGGCTACACCTTC. This chain uses TRBV9 with TRBJ1-2; D may be TRBD1 (5 bases). Germline V gene data show CDR1 as SGDLS and CDR2 as YYNGEE. The CDR3 covers 15 residues. Trimming pared 0 bases from V and 8 bases from J, leaving 17 bases between.

The rearrangement links TRBV19 to TRBJ2-3; tentatively, D is TRBD2 (6 bases). V lost 4 bases to trimming and J lost 4 bases, with 18 bases between them. Germline values: CDR1 LNHDA, CDR2 SQIVND (reference sequence). The CDR3 is made up of 16 amino acids. DNA for the CDR3: TGTGCCAGTAGTAGGCCCTCTGGCGGGGTGTCAGATACGCAGTATTTT. This codes for CASSRPSGGVSDTQYF. Using reference TRBV19 and TRBJ2-3 for the parts outside the CDR3, the full variable domain is DGGITQSPKYLFRKEGQNVTLSCEQNLNHDAMYWYRQDPGQGLRLIYYSQIVNDFQKGDIAEGYSVSREKKESFPLTVTSAQKNPTAFYLCASSRPSGGVSDTQYFGPGTRLTVL.

A few counts support this clone. V gene TRBV28 combines with J gene TRBJ1-2; 10 nucleotides match TRBD1. V lost 3 bases and J lost 4; bases outside the gene matches: 8. Germline V gives CDR1 MDHEN, CDR2 SYDVKM. The CDR3 runs 16 residues. CDR3 residues: CASSFTGTGETYGYTF. For the CDR3, the DNA is TGTGCCAGCAGTTTCACCGGGACAGGGGAAACCTATGGCTACACCTTC.

The rearrangement links TRBV7-9 to TRBJ2-7; D is possibly TRBD2 (6 bases). This CDR3 is 14 amino acids long. CDR1 and CDR2 from the germline V gene are SEHNR and FQNEAQ (reference sequence). V shed 0 bases and J shed 6 bases, with 12 bases lying between them. For the CDR3, the DNA is TGTGCCAGCAGCTTAGCGAAATTCGGGGGCGAGCAGTACTTC. This gives the protein CASSLAKFGGEQYF.

The chain couples TRBV9 to TRBJ2-7, with D maybe TRBD2 (6 bases). From germline, CDR1 is SGDLS and CDR2 YYNGEE. The length of the CDR3 is 13 residues. The ends were cut back, 2 bases at V and 6 bases at J, with 12 bases in the middle. CDR3 nucleotides: TGTGCCAGCAGCGTCAGCGGGTCGGGCGAGCAGTACTTC. It specifies CASSVSGSGEQYF.

V is TRBV19 and J is TRBJ1-1, with 7 bases aligning to TRBD1. This CDR3 has 16 residues. The ends lost 4 bases at V and 1 base at J; junction bases unmatched: 9. Germline V CDR1 and CDR2: LNHDA, SQIVND (reference sequence). The DNA for the CDR3 is TGTGCCAGTAGTACCGGCGCCGGGACAGCGAACACTGAAGCTTTCTTT. Translated, it gives CASSTGAGTANTEAFF.

The chain recombines TRBV6-6 with TRBJ1-1; tentative D call: TRBD1 (6 bases). Trimming shortened V by 6 bases and J by 7 bases, and 12 bases separated the two germline ends. The germline gives CDR1 MNHNY, CDR2 SVGAGI (reference sequence). The CDR3 loop spans 12 amino acids. The CDR3 nucleotides read TGTGCCAGCAGCCGAGGACAGAGTGAAGCTTTCTTT. Its translation is CASSRGQSEAFF.

The chain combines TRBV30 with TRBJ2-7; 10 positions agree with TRBD1. After removal of 1 base from V and 4 bases from J, the junction contained 1 base not matched to a gene. This CDR3 is 13 amino acids long. The germline V gene encodes CDR1 GTSNPN and CDR2 SVGIG (reference sequence). Here the CDR3 DNA reads TGTGCCTGGAGTGGGGACAGGGGTTACGAGCAGTACTTC. Its translation: CAWSGDRGYEQYF.

Only a few counts were recorded for this clone. The V gene is TRBV5-6, the J gene TRBJ1-1, with D tentatively TRBD1 (5 bases). Trimming removed 4 bases at V and 3 bases at J, with 16 bases between. The CDR3 consists of 15 residues. From germline, CDR1 is SGHDT and CDR2 YYEEEE. The DNA of the CDR3 is TGTGCCAGCAGCCGCAGGGCAGGGCTCGACACTGAAGCTTTCTTT. Protein sequence: CASSRRAGLDTEAFF.

V and J are TRBV7-7 and TRBJ2-5; 16 nucleotides match TRBD2. There are 16 residues in the CDR3. The germline CDR1 and CDR2 sequences are SSHAT and FNYEAQ (reference sequence). The junction had 5 bases not matched to a gene; V was cut back by 5 bases and J by 5 bases. The CDR3 DNA sequence: TGTGCCAGCAGCCCGGGACTAGCGGGAGGGCTTGAGACCCAGTACTTC. This codes for CASSPGLAGGLETQYF.

V gene TRBV7-2 combines with J gene TRBJ1-5; no clear D gene. Germline V gene sequence: CDR1 SGHTA, CDR2 FQGNSA. The CDR3 contains 16 residues. The V gene lost 0 bases and the J gene lost 4 bases, with 13 bases spanning the gap. CDR3 amino acids: CASSLAGSGVNQPQHF. Written as DNA, the CDR3 is TGTGCCAGCAGCTTAGCGGGGTCGGGAGTAAATCAGCCCCAGCATTTT.

This clone was recorded a few times. This chain connects TRBV27 to TRBJ2-1; 16 bases align to TRBD2. Per the germline V gene, CDR1 is MNHEY and CDR2 is SMNVEV (reference sequence). V lost 5 bases, J lost 7 bases, and 8 bases stayed unmatched. The CDR3 consists of 17 residues. The CDR3, as DNA: TGTGCCAGCAGTCACGGGACTAGCGGGAGGGCCGGGAATGAGCAGTTCTTC. Its translation: CASSHGTSGRAGNEQFF.

The V call is TRBV11-2, the J call TRBJ1-5; possibly TRBD1 for D (6 bases). Germline CDR1 SGHAT, CDR2 FQNNGV. V lost 5 bases and J 7 bases, leaving 15 bases between the germline ends. The CDR3 runs 14 residues. CDR3 amino acids: CASSQNRVGQPQHF. The DNA of the CDR3 is TGTGCCAGCAGCCAAAACAGGGTCGGACAGCCCCAGCATTTT.

In this sample, this clone turned up a few times. The chain has TRBV9 and TRBJ2-5; 7 bases align to TRBD2. V shed 5 bases, J shed 1 base, and the junction held 8 bases outside the gene matches. The CDR3 length is 15 residues. Germline values: CDR1 SGDLS, CDR2 YYNGEE. Written as DNA, the CDR3 is TGTGCCAGCAGGAAAAGCCTAGCGGTCCAAGAGACCCAGTACTTC. Translation gives CASRKSLAVQETQYF.

V usage is TRBV18 and J usage is TRBJ1-1; 10 nucleotides match TRBD1. V was clipped by 6 bases and J by 2 bases; unmatched bases: 3. Germline values: CDR1 KGHSH, CDR2 LQKENI. The CDR3 contains 14 residues. CDR3 sequence (DNA): TGTGCCAGCTCGCAGACAGGGGGCAACACTGAAGCTTTCTTT. As protein: CASSQTGGNTEAFF.